This T cell receptor beta chain was sequenced during a study of vaccination and CD4 T cells after COVID-19. Per the germline V gene, CDR1 is SQVTM and CDR2 is ANQGSEA. The CDR3 is 10 residues long. V trimming: 6 bases; J trimming: 5 bases; junction bases outside the gene matches: 0. Findings and limits, study-wide: For convalescent patients, 304 of the 307 vaccine-specific clones analyzed were classified as spike mono-reactive.

Treatment reported: approximately 10-day PBMC culture with coronavirus spike peptide pools or control peptides (ViraFEST assay). Investigators obtained the unexposed donor's CD4+ T cells before the COVID-19 pandemic (2011-2018). Once obtained from cultured CD4+ T cells, the DNA was sequenced using the Oncomine TCR Beta short-read assay. Each CDR3 protein gets one entry after TCRdb re-called the PCR reads with MiXCR. The sample records roughly 6,900 distinct CDR3 sequences, roughly a quarter being singletons. Turning to this clonotype: Its target is not known.

The specimen was CD4+ T cells from blood, cultured in vitro. This sequence was found in a human donor in good health. The chain couples TRBV29-1 to TRBJ1-1, with TRBD1 identical over 7 bases. The CDR3 region is CSVRGTEAFF. The CDR3 DNA reads as TGCAGCGTCAGGGGGACTGAAGCTTTCTTT.